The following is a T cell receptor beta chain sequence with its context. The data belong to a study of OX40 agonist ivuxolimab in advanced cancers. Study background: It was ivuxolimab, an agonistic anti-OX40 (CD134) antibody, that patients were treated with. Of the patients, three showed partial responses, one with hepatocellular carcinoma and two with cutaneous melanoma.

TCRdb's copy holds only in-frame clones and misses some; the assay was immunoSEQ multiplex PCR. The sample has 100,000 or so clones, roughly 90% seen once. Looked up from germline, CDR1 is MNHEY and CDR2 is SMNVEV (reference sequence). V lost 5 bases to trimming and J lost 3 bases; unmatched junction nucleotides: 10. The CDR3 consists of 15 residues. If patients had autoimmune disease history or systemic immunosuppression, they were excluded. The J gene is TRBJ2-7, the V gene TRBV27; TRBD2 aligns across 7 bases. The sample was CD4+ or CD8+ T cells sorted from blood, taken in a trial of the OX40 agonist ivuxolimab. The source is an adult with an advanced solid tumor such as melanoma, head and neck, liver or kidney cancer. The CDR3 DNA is TGTGCCAGCAGTCCCCAGTTAGCGGGCCTCTACGAGCAGTACTTC. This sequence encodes CASSPQLAGLYEQYF.